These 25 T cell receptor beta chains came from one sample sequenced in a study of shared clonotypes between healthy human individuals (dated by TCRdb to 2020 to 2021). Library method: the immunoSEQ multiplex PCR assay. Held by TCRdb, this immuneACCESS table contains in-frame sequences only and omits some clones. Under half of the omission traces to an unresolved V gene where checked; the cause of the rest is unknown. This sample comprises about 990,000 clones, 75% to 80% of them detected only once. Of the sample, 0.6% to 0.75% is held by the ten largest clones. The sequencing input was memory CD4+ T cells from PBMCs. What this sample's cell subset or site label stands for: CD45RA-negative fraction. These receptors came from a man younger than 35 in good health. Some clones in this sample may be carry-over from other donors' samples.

The CDR3 DNA reads as TGTGCCATCCAGAAGGCTCCTCCGAACACCGGGGAGCTGTTTTTT. It codes for CAIQKAPPNTGELFF. The J gene is TRBJ2-2, the V gene TRBV10-3; no clear D. Trimming shortened V by 8 bases and J by 0 bases, and 13 bases separated the two germline ends. CDR1 is ENHRY, CDR2 SYGVKD, per germline. The CDR3 length is 15 residues.

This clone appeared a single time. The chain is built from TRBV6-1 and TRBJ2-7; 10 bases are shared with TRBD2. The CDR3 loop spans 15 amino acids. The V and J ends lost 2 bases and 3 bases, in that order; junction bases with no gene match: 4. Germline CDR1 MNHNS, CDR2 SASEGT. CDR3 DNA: TGTGCCAGCAGTGAATCAGCGGGAGGGCACTACGAGCAGTACTTC. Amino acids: CASSESAGGHYEQYF.

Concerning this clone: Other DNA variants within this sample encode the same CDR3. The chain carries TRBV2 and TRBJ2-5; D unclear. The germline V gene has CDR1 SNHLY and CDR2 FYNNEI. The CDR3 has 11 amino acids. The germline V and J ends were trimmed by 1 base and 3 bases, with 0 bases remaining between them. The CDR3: CASSEEETQYF. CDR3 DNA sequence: TGTGCCAGCAGTGAAGAAGAGACCCAGTACTTC.

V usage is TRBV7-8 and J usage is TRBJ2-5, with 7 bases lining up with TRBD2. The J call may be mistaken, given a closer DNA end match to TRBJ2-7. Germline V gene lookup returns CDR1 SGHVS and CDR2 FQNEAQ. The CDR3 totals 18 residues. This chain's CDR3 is CASRRGGASEYYSYEQYF. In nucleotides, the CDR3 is TGTGCCAGCAGACGCGGGGGAGCTAGCGAGTACTACTCCTACGAGCAGTACTTC.

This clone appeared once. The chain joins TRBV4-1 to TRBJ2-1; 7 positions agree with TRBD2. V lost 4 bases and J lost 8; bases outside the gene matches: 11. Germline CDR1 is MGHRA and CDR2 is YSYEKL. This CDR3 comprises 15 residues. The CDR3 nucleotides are TGCGCCAGCAGCCCCCGGGGGGATAGCATCGATGAGCAGTTCTTC. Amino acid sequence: CASSPRGDSIDEQFF.

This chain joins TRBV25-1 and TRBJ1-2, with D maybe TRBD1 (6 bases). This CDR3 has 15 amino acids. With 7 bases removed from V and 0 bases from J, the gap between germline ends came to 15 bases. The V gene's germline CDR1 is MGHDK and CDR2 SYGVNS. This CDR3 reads CASTTSGAANYGYTF. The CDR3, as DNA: TGTGCCAGCACCACCTCAGGGGCGGCTAACTATGGCTACACCTTC.

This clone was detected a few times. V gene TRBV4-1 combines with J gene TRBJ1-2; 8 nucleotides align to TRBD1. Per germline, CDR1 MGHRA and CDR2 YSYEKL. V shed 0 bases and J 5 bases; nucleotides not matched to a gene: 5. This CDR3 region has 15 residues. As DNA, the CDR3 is TGCGCCAGCAGCCAAGAACCGGGACAGGCGTATGGCTACACCTTC. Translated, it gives CASSQEPGQAYGYTF.

CDR3 sequence (DNA): TGTGCCAGCATGATGAGGGACCTCTACGAGCAGTACTTC. Its protein is CASMMRDLYEQYF. The V gene is TRBV2, the J gene TRBJ2-7; the D gene could be TRBD1 or TRBD2 (5 bases each). Between the trimmed V and J ends, which lost 7 bases and 3 bases, there was a span of 13 bases. This CDR3 contains 13 residues. CDR1 and CDR2 from the germline V gene are SNHLY and FYNNEI.

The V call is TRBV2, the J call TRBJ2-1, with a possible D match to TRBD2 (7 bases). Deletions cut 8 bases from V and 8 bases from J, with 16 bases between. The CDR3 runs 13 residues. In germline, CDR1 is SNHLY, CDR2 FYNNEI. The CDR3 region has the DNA TGTGCCAGCCGGCGATGGGGGGGCGATGAGCAGTTCTTC. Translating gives CASRRWGGDEQFF.

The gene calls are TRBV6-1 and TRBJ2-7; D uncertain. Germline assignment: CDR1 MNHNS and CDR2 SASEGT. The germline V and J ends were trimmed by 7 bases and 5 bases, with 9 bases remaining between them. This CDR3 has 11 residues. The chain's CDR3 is CASTRRNEQYF. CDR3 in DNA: TGTGCCAGCACCCGACGGAACGAGCAGTACTTC.

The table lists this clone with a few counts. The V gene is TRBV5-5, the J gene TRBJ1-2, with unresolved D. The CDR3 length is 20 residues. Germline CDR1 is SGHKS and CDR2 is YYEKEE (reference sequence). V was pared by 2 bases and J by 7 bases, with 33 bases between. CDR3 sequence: CASSFLPPVGLALPQSGYTF. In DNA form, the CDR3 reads TGTGCCAGCAGCTTTCTCCCTCCGGTGGGCCTTGCCCTGCCCCAGAGTGGCTACACCTTC. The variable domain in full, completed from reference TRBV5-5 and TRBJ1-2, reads DAGVTQSPTHLIKTRGQQVTLRCSPISGHKSVSWYQQVLGQGPQFIFQYYEKEERGRGNFPDRFSARQFPNYSSELNVNALLLGDSALYLCASSFLPPVGLALPQSGYTFGSGTRLTVV.

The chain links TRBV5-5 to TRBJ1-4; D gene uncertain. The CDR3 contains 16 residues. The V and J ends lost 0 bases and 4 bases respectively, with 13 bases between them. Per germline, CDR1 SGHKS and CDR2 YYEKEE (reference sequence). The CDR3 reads CASSLGQSARNEKLFF. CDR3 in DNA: TGTGCCAGCAGCTTGGGTCAGTCAGCTCGTAATGAAAAACTGTTTTTT. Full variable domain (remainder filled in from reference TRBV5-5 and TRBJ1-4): DAGVTQSPTHLIKTRGQQVTLRCSPISGHKSVSWYQQVLGQGPQFIFQYYEKEERGRGNFPDRFSARQFPNYSSELNVNALLLGDSALYLCASSLGQSARNEKLFFGSGTQLSVL.

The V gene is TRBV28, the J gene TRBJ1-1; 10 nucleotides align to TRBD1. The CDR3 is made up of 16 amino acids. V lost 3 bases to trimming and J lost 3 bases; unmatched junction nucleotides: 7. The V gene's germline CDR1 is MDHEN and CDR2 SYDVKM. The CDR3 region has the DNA TGTGCCAGCAGTTTTCCCCGGGGACAGGGGTACACTGAAGCTTTCTTT. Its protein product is CASSFPRGQGYTEAFF.

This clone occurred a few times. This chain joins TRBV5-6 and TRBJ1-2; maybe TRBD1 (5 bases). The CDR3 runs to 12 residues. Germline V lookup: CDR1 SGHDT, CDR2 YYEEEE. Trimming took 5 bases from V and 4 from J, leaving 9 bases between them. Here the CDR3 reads CASRRDSYGYTF. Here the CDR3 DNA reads TGTGCCAGCAGACGAGACAGCTATGGCTACACCTTC.

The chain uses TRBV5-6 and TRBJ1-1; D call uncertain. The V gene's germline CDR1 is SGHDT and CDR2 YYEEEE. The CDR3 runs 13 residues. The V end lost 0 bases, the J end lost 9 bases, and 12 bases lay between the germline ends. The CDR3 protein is CASSLALSPKAFF. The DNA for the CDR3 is TGTGCCAGCAGCTTGGCGCTTTCGCCCAAAGCTTTCTTT. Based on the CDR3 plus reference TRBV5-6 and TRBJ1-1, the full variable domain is DAGVTQSPTHLIKTRGQQVTLRCSPKSGHDTVSWYQQALGQGPQFIFQYYEEEERQRGNFPDRFSGHQFPNYSSELNVNALLLGDSALYLCASSLALSPKAFFGQGTRLTVV.

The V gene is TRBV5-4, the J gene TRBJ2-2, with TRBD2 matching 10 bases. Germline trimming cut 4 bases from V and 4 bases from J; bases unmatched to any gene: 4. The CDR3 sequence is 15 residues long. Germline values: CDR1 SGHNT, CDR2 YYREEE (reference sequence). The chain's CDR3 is CASSQSSGSTGELFF. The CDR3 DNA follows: TGTGCCAGCAGCCAATCTAGCGGGAGCACCGGGGAGCTGTTTTTT.

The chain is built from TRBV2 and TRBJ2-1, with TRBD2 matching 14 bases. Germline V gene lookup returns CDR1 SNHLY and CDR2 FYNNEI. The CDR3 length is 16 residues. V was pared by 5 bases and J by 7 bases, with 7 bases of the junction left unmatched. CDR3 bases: TGTGCCAGCAGTCTCGGGACTAGCGGGAGTCGAAATGAGCAGTTCTTC. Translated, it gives CASSLGTSGSRNEQFF.

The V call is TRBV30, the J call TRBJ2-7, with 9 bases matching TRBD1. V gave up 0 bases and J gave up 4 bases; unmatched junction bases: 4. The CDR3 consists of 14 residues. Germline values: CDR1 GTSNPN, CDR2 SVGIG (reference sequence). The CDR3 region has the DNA TGTGCCTGGAGTGTACAGGGGGCAGGATACGAGCAGTACTTC. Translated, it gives CAWSVQGAGYEQYF.

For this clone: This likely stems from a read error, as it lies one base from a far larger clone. The DNA of the CDR3 is TGTGTCAGCAGCCAAAATCTTCACAGCGATACGCAGTATTTT. It translates to CVSSQNLHSDTQYF. The gene calls are TRBV7-9 and TRBJ2-3; unclear D gene. Germline CDR1 and CDR2: SEHNR and FQNEAQ (reference sequence). This CDR3 comprises 14 residues.

This CDR3 reads CASRAGTSGRYNEQFF. CDR3 coding DNA: TGCGCCAGCAGAGCCGGGACTAGCGGGAGATACAATGAGCAGTTCTTC. The chain joins TRBV10-2 to TRBJ2-1; the match to TRBD2 covers 14 bases. Germline CDR1 WSHSY, CDR2 SAAADI. The CDR3 extends over 16 amino acids. V dropped 6 bases and J dropped 4; count of bases not matched to a gene: 5.

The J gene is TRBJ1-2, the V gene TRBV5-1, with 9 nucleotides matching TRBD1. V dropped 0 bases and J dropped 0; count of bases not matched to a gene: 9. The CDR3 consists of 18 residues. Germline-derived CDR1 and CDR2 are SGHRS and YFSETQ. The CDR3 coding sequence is TGCGCCAGCAGCTTGGGCGGGACAGGGTCCAGTGCTAACTATGGCTACACCTTC. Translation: CASSLGGTGSSANYGYTF.

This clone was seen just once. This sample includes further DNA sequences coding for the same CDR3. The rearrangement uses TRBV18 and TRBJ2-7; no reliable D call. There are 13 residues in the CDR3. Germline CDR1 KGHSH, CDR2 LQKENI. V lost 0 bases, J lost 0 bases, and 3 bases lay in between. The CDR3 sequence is CASSPPSSYEQYF. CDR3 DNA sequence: TGTGCCAGCTCACCACCAAGCTCCTACGAGCAGTACTTC. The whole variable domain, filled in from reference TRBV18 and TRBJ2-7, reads NAGVMQNPRHLVRRRGQEARLRCSPMKGHSHVYWYRQLPEEGLKFMVYLQKENIIDESGMPKERFSAEFPKEGPSILRIQQVVRGDSAAYFCASSPPSSYEQYFGPGTRLTVT.

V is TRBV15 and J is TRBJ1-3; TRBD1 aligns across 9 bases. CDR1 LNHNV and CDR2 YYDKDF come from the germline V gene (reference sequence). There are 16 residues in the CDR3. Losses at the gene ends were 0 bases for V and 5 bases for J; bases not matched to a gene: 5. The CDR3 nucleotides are TGTGCCACCAGCAGAGATGGAGGGACAGGGAGAAACACCATATATTTT. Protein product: CATSRDGGTGRNTIYF.

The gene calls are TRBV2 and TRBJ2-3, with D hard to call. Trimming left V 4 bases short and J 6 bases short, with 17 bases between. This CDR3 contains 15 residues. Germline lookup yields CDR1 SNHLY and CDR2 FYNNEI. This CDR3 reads CASSVQAKPYDTQYF. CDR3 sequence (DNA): TGTGCCAGCAGTGTTCAAGCGAAACCCTACGATACGCAGTATTTT.

CDR3 amino acids: CASSIPGLVHEQFF. For the CDR3, the DNA is TGTGCCAGCAGCATACCGGGACTAGTGCATGAGCAGTTCTTC. J is TRBJ2-1 and V is TRBV7-2, with 8 bases that match TRBD2. V shed 5 bases, J shed 8 bases, and the junction held 8 bases outside the gene matches. The V gene's germline CDR1 is SGHTA and CDR2 FQGNSA. CDR3 length: 14 amino acids.